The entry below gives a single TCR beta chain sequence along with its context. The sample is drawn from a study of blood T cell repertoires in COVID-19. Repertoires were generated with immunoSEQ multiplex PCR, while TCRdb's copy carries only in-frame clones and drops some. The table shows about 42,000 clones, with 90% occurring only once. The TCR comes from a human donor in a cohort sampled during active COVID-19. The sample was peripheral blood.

This chain's CDR3 is CSVEGMTSGSSYEQYF. CDR3 in DNA: TGCAGCGTTGAAGGGATGACTAGCGGGAGTTCCTACGAGCAGTACTTC. The rearrangement uses TRBV29-1 and TRBJ2-7; 12 nucleotides agree with TRBD2. The germline CDR1 and CDR2 sequences are SQVTM and ANQGSEA. The V and J ends lost 1 base and 1 base, in that order; junction bases with no gene match: 5. The CDR3 runs to 16 residues.